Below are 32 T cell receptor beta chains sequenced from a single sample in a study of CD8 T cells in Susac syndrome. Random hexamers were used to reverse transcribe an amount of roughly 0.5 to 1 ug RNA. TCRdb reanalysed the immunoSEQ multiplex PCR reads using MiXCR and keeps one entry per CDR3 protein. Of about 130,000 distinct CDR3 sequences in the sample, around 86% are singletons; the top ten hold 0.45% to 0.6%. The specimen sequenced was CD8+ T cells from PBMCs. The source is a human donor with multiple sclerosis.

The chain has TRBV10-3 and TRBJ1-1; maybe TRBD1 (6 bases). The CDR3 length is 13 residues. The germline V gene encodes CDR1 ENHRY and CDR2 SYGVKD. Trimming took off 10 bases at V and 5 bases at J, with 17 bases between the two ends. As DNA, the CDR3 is TGTGCCACGGAGGGGGGGCTGGAGACTGAAGCTTTCTTT. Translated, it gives CATEGGLETEAFF.

The CDR3, as DNA: TGTGCCAGCAGTTCCGGGACAGGGGGGGTTTGGCAGTCCCAGCATTTT. Translating gives CASSSGTGGVWQSQHF. The rearrangement joins TRBV6-5 to TRBJ1-5; TRBD1 matches at 11 bases. The CDR3 totals 16 residues. Germline V gives CDR1 MNHEY, CDR2 SVGAGI. V lost 4 bases and J lost 11; bases outside the gene matches: 13.

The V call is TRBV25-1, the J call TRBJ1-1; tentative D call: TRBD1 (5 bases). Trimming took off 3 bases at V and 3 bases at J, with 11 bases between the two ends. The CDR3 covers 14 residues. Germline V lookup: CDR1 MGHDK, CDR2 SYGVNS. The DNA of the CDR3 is TGTGCCAGCAGTGATTGGGACGGACACACTGAAGCTTTCTTT. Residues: CASSDWDGHTEAFF.

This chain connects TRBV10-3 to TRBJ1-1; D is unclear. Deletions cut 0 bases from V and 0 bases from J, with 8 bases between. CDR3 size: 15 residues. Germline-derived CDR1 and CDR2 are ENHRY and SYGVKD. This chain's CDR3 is CAISESQSMNTEAFF. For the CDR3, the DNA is TGTGCCATCAGTGAGTCTCAGTCCATGAACACTGAAGCTTTCTTT.

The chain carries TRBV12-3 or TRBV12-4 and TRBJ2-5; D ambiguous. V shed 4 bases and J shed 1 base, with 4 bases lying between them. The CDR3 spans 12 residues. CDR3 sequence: CASSSAQETQYF. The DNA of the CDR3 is TGTGCCAGCAGTTCCGCCCAAGAGACCCAGTACTTC.

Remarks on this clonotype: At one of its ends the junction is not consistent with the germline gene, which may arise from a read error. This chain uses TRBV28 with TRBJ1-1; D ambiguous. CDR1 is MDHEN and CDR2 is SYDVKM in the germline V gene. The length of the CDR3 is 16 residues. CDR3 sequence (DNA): TGTGCCGGCAGTTTACTAAGGACCGAACAGAGCACTGAAGCTTTCTTT. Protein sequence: CAGSLLRTEQSTEAFF. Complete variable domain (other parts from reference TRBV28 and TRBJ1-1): DVKVTQSSRYLVKRTGEKVFLECVQDMDHENMFWYRQDPGLGLRLIYFSYDVKMKEKGDIPEGYSVSREKKERFSLILESASTNQTSMYLCAGSLLRTEQSTEAFFGQGTRLTVV.

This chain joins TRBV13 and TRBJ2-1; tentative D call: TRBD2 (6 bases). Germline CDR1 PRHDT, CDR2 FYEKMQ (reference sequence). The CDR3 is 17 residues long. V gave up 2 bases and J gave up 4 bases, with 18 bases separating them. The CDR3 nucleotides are TGTGCCAGCAGCTTAATGCGGGACCTAGGGGCTTACAATGAGCAGTTCTTC. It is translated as CASSLMRDLGAYNEQFF.

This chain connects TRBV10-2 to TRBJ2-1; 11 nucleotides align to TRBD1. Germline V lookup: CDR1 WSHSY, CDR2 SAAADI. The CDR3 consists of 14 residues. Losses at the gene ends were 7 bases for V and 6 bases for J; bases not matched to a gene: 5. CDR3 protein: CASILGQGANEQFF. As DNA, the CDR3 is TGCGCCAGCATTTTAGGACAGGGGGCCAATGAGCAGTTCTTC.

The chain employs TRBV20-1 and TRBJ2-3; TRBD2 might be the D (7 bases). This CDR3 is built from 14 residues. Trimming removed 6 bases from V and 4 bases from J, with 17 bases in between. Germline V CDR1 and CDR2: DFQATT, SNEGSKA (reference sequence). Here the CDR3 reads CSAFKGGGADTQYF. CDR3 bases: TGCAGTGCATTCAAGGGGGGGGGCGCAGATACGCAGTATTTT.

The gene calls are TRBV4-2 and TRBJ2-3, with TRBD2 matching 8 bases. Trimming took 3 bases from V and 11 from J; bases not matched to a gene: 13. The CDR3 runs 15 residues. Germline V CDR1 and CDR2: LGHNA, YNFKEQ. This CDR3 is CASSQISGNPTWQYF. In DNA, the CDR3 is TGTGCCAGCAGCCAGATTAGCGGGAACCCAACGTGGCAGTATTTT.

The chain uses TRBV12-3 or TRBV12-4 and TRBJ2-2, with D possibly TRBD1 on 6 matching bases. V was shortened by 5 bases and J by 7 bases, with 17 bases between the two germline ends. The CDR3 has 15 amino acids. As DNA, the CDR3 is TGTGCCAGCAGTCTCGACAGGCTTCATGGCGGGGAGCTGTTTTTT. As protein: CASSLDRLHGGELFF.

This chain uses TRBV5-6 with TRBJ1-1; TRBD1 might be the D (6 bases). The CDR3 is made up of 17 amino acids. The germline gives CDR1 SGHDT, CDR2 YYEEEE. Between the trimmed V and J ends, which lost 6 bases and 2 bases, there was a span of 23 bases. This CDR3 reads CASTRGDPRDFNTEAFF. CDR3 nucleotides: TGTGCCAGCACCAGGGGAGACCCCAGGGATTTTAACACTGAAGCTTTCTTT.

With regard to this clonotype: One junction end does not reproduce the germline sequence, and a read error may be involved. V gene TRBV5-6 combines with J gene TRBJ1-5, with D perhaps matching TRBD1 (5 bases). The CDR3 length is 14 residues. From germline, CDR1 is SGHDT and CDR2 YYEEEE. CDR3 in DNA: TGTGCCAGCAGCTTGGCCCGGGGCAAGCAGCCCCAGCATTTT. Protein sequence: CASSLARGKQPQHF.

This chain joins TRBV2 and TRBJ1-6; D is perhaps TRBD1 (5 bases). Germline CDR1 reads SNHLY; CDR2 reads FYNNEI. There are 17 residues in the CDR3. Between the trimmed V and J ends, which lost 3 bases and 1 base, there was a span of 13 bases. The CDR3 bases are TGTGCCAGCAGTGATGCCCAGGGACGTTCCTATAATTCACCCCTCCACTTT. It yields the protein CASSDAQGRSYNSPLHF.

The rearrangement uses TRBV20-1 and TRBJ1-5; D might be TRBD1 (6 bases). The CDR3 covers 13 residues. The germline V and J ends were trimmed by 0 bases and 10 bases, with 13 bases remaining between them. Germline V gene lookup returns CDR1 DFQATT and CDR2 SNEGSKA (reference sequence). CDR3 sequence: CSARDPRGLPQHF. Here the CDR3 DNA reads TGCAGTGCTAGAGACCCCCGGGGGCTCCCCCAGCATTTT.

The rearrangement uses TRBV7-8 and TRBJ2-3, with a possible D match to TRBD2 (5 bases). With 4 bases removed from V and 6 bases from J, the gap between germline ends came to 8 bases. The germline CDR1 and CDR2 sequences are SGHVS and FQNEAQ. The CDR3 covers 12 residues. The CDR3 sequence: CASSSIADTQYF. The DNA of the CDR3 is TGTGCCAGCAGCTCCATAGCGGATACGCAGTATTTT.

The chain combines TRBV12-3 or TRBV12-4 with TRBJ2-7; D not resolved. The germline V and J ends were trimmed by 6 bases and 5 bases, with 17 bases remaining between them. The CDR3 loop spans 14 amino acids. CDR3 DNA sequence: TGTGCCAGCAGCCGATCAACGCACCCCCACGAGCAGTACGTC. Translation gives CASSRSTHPHEQYV.

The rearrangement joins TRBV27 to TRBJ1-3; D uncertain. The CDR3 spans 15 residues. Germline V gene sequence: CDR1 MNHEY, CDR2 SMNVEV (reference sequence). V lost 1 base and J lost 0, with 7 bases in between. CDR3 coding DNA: TGTGCCAGCAGTTTATATGGAGCCTCTGGAAACACCATATATTTT. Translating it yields CASSLYGASGNTIYF.

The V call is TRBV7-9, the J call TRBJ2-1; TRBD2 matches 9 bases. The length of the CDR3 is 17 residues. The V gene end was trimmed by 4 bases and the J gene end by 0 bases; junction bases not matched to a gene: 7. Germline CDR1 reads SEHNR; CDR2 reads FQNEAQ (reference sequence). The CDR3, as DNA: TGTGCCAGCAGCTACCCCCTTAGCGGGAGCTCCTACAATGAGCAGTTCTTC. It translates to CASSYPLSGSSYNEQFF.

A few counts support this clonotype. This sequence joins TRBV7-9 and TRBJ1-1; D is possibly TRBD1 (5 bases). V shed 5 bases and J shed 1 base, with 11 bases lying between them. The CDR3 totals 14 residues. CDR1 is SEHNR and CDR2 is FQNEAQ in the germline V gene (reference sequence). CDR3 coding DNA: TGTGCCAGCAGCCCGGGACGGCGGAACACTGAAGCTTTCTTT. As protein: CASSPGRRNTEAFF.

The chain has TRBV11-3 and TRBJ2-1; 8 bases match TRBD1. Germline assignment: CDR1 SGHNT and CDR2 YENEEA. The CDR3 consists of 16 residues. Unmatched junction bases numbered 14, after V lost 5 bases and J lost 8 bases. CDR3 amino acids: CASSVVGEDRADEQFF. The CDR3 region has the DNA TGTGCCAGCAGCGTCGTTGGAGAGGACAGGGCGGATGAGCAGTTCTTC.

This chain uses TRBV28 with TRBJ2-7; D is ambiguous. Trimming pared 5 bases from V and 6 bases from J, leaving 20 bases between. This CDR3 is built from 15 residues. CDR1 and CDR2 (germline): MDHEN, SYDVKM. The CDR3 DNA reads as TGTGCCAGCAGTCCACGGCTCCTCGTCGGTGTCGAGCAGTACGTC. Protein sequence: CASSPRLLVGVEQYV.

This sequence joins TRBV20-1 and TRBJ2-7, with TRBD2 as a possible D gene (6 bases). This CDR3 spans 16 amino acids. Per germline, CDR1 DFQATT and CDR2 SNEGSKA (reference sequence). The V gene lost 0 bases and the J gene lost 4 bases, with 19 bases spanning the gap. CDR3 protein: CSARDLRAGSPYEQYF. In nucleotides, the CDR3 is TGCAGTGCTAGAGATCTCCGGGCCGGGAGCCCTTACGAGCAGTACTTC.

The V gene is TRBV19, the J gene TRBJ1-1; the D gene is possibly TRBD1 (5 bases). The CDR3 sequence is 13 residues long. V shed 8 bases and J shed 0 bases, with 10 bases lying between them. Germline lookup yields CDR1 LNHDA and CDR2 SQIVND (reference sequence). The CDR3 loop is CASWDSLNTEAFF. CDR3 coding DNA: TGTGCCAGTTGGGACTCCCTGAACACTGAAGCTTTCTTT.

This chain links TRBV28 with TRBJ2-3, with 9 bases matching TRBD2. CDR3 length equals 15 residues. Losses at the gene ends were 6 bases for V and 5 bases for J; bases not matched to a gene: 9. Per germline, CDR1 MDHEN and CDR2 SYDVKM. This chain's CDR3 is CASRWSTSGIDTQYF. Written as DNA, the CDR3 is TGTGCCAGCAGGTGGTCGACTAGCGGCATAGATACGCAGTATTTT.

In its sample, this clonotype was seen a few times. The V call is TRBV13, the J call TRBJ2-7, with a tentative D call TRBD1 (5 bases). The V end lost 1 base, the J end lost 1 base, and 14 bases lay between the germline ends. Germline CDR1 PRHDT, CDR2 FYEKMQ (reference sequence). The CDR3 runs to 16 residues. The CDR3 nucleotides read TGTGCCAGCAGCTTAGCCCGCTTTGGGGCTTCCTACGAGCAGTACTTC. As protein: CASSLARFGASYEQYF.

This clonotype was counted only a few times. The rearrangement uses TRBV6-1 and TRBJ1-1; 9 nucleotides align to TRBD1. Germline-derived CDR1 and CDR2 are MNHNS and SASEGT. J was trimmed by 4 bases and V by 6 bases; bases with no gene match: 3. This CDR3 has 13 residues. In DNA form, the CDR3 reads TGTGCCAGCAGGGACAGGGGCTCCACTGAAGCTTTCTTT. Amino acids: CASRDRGSTEAFF.

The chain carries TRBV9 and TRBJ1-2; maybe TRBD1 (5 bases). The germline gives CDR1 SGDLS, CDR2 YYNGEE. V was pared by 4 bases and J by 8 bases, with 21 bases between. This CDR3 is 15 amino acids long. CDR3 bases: TGTGCCAGCAGCTTCCGGGACGACGCCCTCTTCGGCTACACCTTC. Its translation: CASSFRDDALFGYTF.

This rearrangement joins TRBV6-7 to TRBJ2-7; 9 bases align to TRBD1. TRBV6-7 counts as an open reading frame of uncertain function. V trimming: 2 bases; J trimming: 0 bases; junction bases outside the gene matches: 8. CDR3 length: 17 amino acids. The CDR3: CASSYGLTGGISYEQYV. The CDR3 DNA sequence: TGTGCCAGCAGTTACGGGCTAACAGGGGGCATCTCCTACGAGCAGTACGTC.

CDR3 DNA sequence: TGCGCCAGCACAGCCGAGACCAACTACAATGAGCAGTTCTTC. Translated: CASTAETNYNEQFF. The rearrangement uses TRBV5-1 and TRBJ2-1; D is undetermined. CDR3 length equals 14 residues. Germline CDR1 and CDR2: SGHRS and YFSETQ. The ends were cut back, 6 bases at V and 3 bases at J, with 13 bases in the middle.

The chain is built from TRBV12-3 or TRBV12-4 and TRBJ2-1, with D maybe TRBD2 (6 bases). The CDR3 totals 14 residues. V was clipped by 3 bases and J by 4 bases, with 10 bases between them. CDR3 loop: CASSFTGTYNEQFF. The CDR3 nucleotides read TGTGCCAGCAGTTTTACCGGGACTTACAATGAGCAGTTCTTC.

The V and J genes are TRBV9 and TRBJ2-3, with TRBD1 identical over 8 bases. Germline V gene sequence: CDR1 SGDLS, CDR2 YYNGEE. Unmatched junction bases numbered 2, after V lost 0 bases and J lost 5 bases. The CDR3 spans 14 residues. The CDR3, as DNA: TGTGCCAGCAGCGTAGCACAGGGGGGAGATACGCAGTATTTT. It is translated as CASSVAQGGDTQYF.